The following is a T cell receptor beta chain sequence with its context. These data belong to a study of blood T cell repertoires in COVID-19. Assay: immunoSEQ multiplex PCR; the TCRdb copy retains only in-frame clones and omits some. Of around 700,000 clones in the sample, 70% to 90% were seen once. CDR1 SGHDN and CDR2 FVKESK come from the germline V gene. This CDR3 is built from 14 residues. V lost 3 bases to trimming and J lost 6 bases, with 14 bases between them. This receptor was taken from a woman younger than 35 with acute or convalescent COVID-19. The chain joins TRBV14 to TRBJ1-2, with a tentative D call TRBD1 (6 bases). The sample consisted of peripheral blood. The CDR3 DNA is TGTGCCAGCAGCCACCCGTTGGGGGCGGATGGCTACACCTTC. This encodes CASSHPLGADGYTF.